Listed below are T cell receptor beta chains from one sample, sequenced in a study of identical twins. Via MiXCR, TCRdb re-called the 5' RACE reads, giving one row per CDR3 protein. The sample consists of some 900,000 distinct CDR3 sequences, roughly an eighth of them appearing once. The sample also formed part of further work on yellow fever vaccine responses in identical twins.

Sequencing was performed on PBMCs. Receptor source: a woman aged 18-35 years in good health. Each CDR3 is given with its conserved first and last residue.

v_gene: TRBV4-1; j_gene: TRBJ2-7; CDR3aa: CASSQLGLAGPWYEQYF
v_gene: TRBV12-3/TRBV12-4; j_gene: TRBJ2-3; CDR3aa: CATHHSGTDTQYF
v_gene: TRBV3-1; j_gene: TRBJ2-7; CDR3aa: CASSPFQSEQYF
v_gene: TRBV20-1; j_gene: TRBJ2-6; CDR3aa: CSARRQSLGSGANVLTF
v_gene: TRBV5-6; j_gene: TRBJ2-1; CDR3aa: CASSRIHNSYNEQFF
v_gene: TRBV6-5; j_gene: TRBJ1-1; CDR3aa: CASSYGGHTEAFF
v_gene: TRBV9; j_gene: TRBJ2-4; CDR3aa: CASSGNQGAPKNIQYF
v_gene: TRBV7-8; j_gene: TRBJ2-5; CDR3aa: CASSLGQGSETQYF
v_gene: TRBV12-3/TRBV12-4; j_gene: TRBJ1-1; CDR3aa: CASSPDRVIWDTEAFF
v_gene: TRBV25-1; j_gene: TRBJ2-1; CDR3aa: CASRHSPYNEQFF
v_gene: TRBV15; j_gene: TRBJ1-3; CDR3aa: CATSIYADTIYF
v_gene: TRBV5-5; j_gene: TRBJ1-1; CDR3aa: CASSSQPNTEAFF
v_gene: TRBV28; j_gene: TRBJ2-7; CDR3aa: CASTRLAGDSYEQYF
v_gene: TRBV12-3/TRBV12-4; j_gene: TRBJ2-2; CDR3aa: CASSPTGDANTGELFF
v_gene: TRBV14; j_gene: TRBJ2-1; CDR3aa: CASSTGTFLGQFF
v_gene: TRBV18; j_gene: TRBJ2-3; CDR3aa: CASSPTRTSFTDTQYF
v_gene: TRBV20-1; j_gene: TRBJ2-1; CDR3aa: CSATPGAVEQFF
v_gene: TRBV6-1; j_gene: TRBJ1-2; CDR3aa: CASTKRGFYGYTF
v_gene: TRBV6-2/TRBV6-3; j_gene: TRBJ2-5; CDR3aa: CASRLPNRETQYF
v_gene: TRBV9; j_gene: TRBJ2-2; CDR3aa: CASSVGGELFF
v_gene: TRBV11-2; j_gene: TRBJ2-1; CDR3aa: CASSPPVSRRTSGYNEQFF
v_gene: TRBV24-1; j_gene: TRBJ2-1; CDR3aa: CATRTSGSKDNEQFF
v_gene: TRBV12-5; j_gene: TRBJ2-3; CDR3aa: CASGLVAGSSTDTQYF
v_gene: TRBV12-3/TRBV12-4; j_gene: TRBJ2-3; CDR3aa: CASALVRVTDTQYF
v_gene: TRBV29-1; j_gene: TRBJ2-1; CDR3aa: CSVVERETEQFF
v_gene: TRBV29-1; j_gene: TRBJ1-5; CDR3aa: CSVVTGVGDQPQHF
v_gene: TRBV20-1; j_gene: TRBJ2-5; CDR3aa: CSAIPGFAGKETQYF
v_gene: TRBV7-7; j_gene: TRBJ2-5; CDR3aa: CASSPPRQAETQYF
v_gene: TRBV12-3/TRBV12-4; j_gene: TRBJ2-7; CDR3aa: CASSLLRASPYEQYF
v_gene: TRBV20-1; j_gene: TRBJ2-5; CDR3aa: CSATGTGVETQYF
v_gene: TRBV29-1; j_gene: TRBJ2-3; CDR3aa: CSVLGSPSSTDTQYF
v_gene: TRBV15; j_gene: TRBJ1-4; CDR3aa: CATSRPYDRATNEKLFF
v_gene: TRBV24-1; j_gene: TRBJ2-1; CDR3aa: CATSAQGYNEQFF
v_gene: TRBV5-4; j_gene: TRBJ1-4; CDR3aa: CASSLDSNNEKLFF
v_gene: TRBV4-1; j_gene: TRBJ2-6; CDR3aa: CASSQVGRDSRSGANVLTF